This T cell receptor beta chain was identified in a study of blood T cell repertoires in COVID-19. Study information: The study drew acute and convalescent COVID-19 samples from the United States, Italy and Spain. The cDNA or gDNA used as material had been derived from T cells, B-cell-depleted T cells, or PBMCs.

Authors' analysis steps: From reference gene primer amplification, estimates of nucleated cell counts were derived. Repertoires were generated with immunoSEQ multiplex PCR, while TCRdb's copy carries only in-frame clones and drops some. The V and J calls and the clone size are those of that table, but D and trimming were determined from the DNA. The table has roughly 92,000 clones, 80% to 90% seen once. The material sequenced was peripheral blood. The sequence came from a woman aged 80 or older with acute or convalescent COVID-19.

This CDR3 is CASSTLQGPGTEAFF. The DNA of the CDR3 is TGTGCCAGCAGCACCCTACAGGGCCCAGGGACTGAAGCTTTCTTT. The chain joins TRBV7-6 to TRBJ1-1; TRBD1 is a possible D gene (6 bases). The germline CDR1 and CDR2 sequences are SGHVS and FNYEAQ. CDR3 length equals 15 residues. With 5 bases removed from V and 5 bases from J, the gap between germline ends came to 18 bases.